Listed below are T cell receptor beta chains from one sample, sequenced in a study of T-cell memory formation after mild COVID-19. TCRdb reprocessed the 5' RACE reads with MiXCR, giving one entry per CDR3 protein. The sample carries 250,000 or so distinct CDR3 sequences, more than 15% recorded once. Sequenced input: PBMCs or a T cell subset sorted from them (not recorded which). Every receptor here comes from a man between 18 and 35 years old who had mild COVID-19 (a few samples of this study predate the infection). Cell type and time point are not known. Both conserved end residues are trimmed from each CDR3. Each record gives: V gene, J gene, CDR3 protein.

v_call: TRBV20-1
j_call: TRBJ2-1
cdr3_aa: SASGTGSGTYNEQF

v_call: TRBV6-5
j_call: TRBJ2-3
cdr3_aa: ASSYTNTDTQY

v_call: TRBV24-1
j_call: TRBJ2-1
cdr3_aa: ATSDSFKRGGLYNEQF

v_call: TRBV20-1
j_call: TRBJ2-5
cdr3_aa: SALPGGQGGETQY

v_call: TRBV7-2
j_call: TRBJ2-4
cdr3_aa: ASSHGGNIQY

v_call: TRBV7-9
j_call: TRBJ2-4
cdr3_aa: ASSLALGGQQRAKNIQY

v_call: TRBV6-5
j_call: TRBJ2-4
cdr3_aa: ASSLAGRTKNIQY

v_call: TRBV6-6
j_call: TRBJ2-7
cdr3_aa: ASTPGPDKGEQY

v_call: TRBV7-9
j_call: TRBJ2-7
cdr3_aa: ASSPRDRSYEQY

v_call: TRBV4-2
j_call: TRBJ2-1
cdr3_aa: ASSQDSGPPGLEQF

v_call: TRBV7-2
j_call: TRBJ1-1
cdr3_aa: ASSLRGLGEAF

v_call: TRBV7-6
j_call: TRBJ2-1
cdr3_aa: ASSLRTGGYHEQF

v_call: TRBV6-5
j_call: TRBJ2-7
cdr3_aa: ASKLRSGGYTSYEQY

v_call: TRBV5-1
j_call: TRBJ2-1
cdr3_aa: ASSLPRVEYNEQF

v_call: TRBV20-1
j_call: TRBJ2-3
cdr3_aa: SAREAADTQY

v_call: TRBV11-2
j_call: TRBJ1-1
cdr3_aa: ASSKLTGAFTNTEAF

v_call: TRBV11-2
j_call: TRBJ2-1
cdr3_aa: ASSHRGDEQF

v_call: TRBV12-3/TRBV12-4
j_call: TRBJ2-1
cdr3_aa: ASRSTGANNEQF

v_call: TRBV7-6
j_call: TRBJ2-7
cdr3_aa: ASGLGGEQY

v_call: TRBV5-1
j_call: TRBJ2-7
cdr3_aa: ASSLSRSYEQY

v_call: TRBV5-4
j_call: TRBJ1-5
cdr3_aa: ASSSGGTNQPQH

v_call: TRBV4-2
j_call: TRBJ1-3
cdr3_aa: ASSQEGTTSGNTIY

v_call: TRBV12-3/TRBV12-4
j_call: TRBJ1-5
cdr3_aa: ASSLVGSQPQH

v_call: TRBV7-9
j_call: TRBJ2-7
cdr3_aa: ASTLLLGQGSYEQY

v_call: TRBV6-5
j_call: TRBJ1-2
cdr3_aa: ASSYVRGNYGYT

v_call: TRBV29-1
j_call: TRBJ2-1
cdr3_aa: SVGAGATYNEQF

v_call: TRBV7-9
j_call: TRBJ1-6
cdr3_aa: ASSLVGSPLH

v_call: TRBV3-1
j_call: TRBJ2-5
cdr3_aa: ASSQDLETQY

v_call: TRBV4-3
j_call: TRBJ2-3
cdr3_aa: ASSQDWRGSDTQY

v_call: TRBV4-2
j_call: TRBJ1-1
cdr3_aa: ASSRGTGRTEAF

v_call: TRBV20-1
j_call: TRBJ1-1
cdr3_aa: SARPRGREAF

v_call: TRBV20-1
j_call: TRBJ2-5
cdr3_aa: SARGYSKQETQY

v_call: TRBV12-5
j_call: TRBJ2-1
cdr3_aa: ASGLGLTSGDEQF

v_call: TRBV14
j_call: TRBJ2-2
cdr3_aa: ASSPRRTGELF

v_call: TRBV12-3/TRBV12-4
j_call: TRBJ2-7
cdr3_aa: ASGWGSYEQY

v_call: TRBV5-6
j_call: TRBJ1-2
cdr3_aa: ASSSGPSQGYT

v_call: TRBV6-2/TRBV6-3
j_call: TRBJ2-1
cdr3_aa: ASSLSLRGEQF

v_call: TRBV28
j_call: TRBJ2-3
cdr3_aa: ASSLTLAGGPRTDTQY

v_call: TRBV7-3
j_call: TRBJ2-2
cdr3_aa: ASSPSATGELF

v_call: TRBV19
j_call: TRBJ2-6
cdr3_aa: ASSTGTATGANVLT